Sequencing of this T cell receptor (beta chain) was carried out in a study of blood T cell repertoires in COVID-19. Study in general: PBMCs, B-cell-depleted T cells, or T cells were the source of the cDNA or gDNA that made up the material.

CDR1 and CDR2 (germline): MNHEY, SVGEGT. The CDR3 extends over 16 amino acids. Trimming removed 6 bases from V and 1 base from J; junction bases left unmatched: 10. Generated by immunoSEQ multiplex PCR, the TCRdb table keeps only in-frame clones and is missing some. The sample carries under 200,000 clones, around 90% recorded once. This clone has a single count. Material: peripheral blood. The clonotype comes from a man in his 60s with COVID-19, enrolled during active disease. The chain links TRBV6-2 or TRBV6-3 to TRBJ2-5; TRBD1 aligns across 8 bases. The CDR3 loop reads CASSDPGQGPQETQYF. CDR3 DNA: TGTGCCAGCAGCGATCCAGGACAGGGCCCCCAAGAGACCCAGTACTTC.